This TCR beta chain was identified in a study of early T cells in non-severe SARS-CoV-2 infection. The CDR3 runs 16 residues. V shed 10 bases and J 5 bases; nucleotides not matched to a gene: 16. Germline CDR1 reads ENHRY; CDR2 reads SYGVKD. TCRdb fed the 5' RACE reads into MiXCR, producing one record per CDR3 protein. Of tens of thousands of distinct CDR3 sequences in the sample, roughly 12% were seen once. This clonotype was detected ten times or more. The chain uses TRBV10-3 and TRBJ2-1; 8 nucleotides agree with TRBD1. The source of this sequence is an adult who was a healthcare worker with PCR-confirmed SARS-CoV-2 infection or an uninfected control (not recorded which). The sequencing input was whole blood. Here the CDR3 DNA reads TGTGCCACCAGACAGGGGTTAGGGCTAGTGGACAATGAGCAGTTCTTC. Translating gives CATRQGLGLVDNEQFF.